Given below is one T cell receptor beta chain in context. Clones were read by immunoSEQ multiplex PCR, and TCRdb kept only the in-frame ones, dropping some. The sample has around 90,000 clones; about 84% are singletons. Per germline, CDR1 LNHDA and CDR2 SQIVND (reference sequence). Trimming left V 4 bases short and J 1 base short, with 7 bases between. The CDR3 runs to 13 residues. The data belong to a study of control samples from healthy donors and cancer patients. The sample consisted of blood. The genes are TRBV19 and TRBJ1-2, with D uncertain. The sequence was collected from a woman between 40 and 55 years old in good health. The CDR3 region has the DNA TGTGCCAGTAGTACCGGGATTAACTATGGCTACACCTTC. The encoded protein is CASSTGINYGYTF.